A selection of T cell receptor beta chains follows, all from one sample in a study of CD8 T cells in ankylosing spondylitis. One entry per CDR3 protein results from TCRdb running MiXCR on the 5' RACE reads. The table records approximately 150,000 distinct CDR3 sequences, roughly 30% of them present only once. Source material: synovial fluid, either unsorted or a sorted T cell fraction (not recorded which). These receptors came from a male donor with ankylosing spondylitis. The CDR3 runs from the conserved cysteine through the conserved F or W. D genes are given only for firm matches. Size tells how often a clone was seen (once, few, many) or the class of an expanded clone, and some rows leave it out.

J gene	V gene	D gene	clone size	CDR3 protein	CDR3 DNA
TRBJ2-3	TRBV7-2	NA	NA	CASSSPGWGTDTQYF	TGTGCCAGCAGCTCGCCGGGGTGGGGGACAGATACGCAGTATTTT
TRBJ2-7	TRBV5-1	TRBD2	NA	CASSPGGLAGGPSYEQYF	TGCGCCAGCAGCCCGGGAGGACTAGCGGGGGGGCCGTCCTACGAGCAGTACTTC
TRBJ2-5	TRBV20-1	TRBD2	NA	CSARGLAGLASGTQYF	TGCAGTGCTAGGGGTCTAGCGGGATTGGCTAGCGGGACCCAGTACTTC
TRBJ2-7	TRBV18	TRBD2	few	CASSPSSREAYEQYF	TGTGCCAGCTCACCTTCCTCCCGGGAGGCCTACGAGCAGTACTTC
TRBJ2-7	TRBV12-3/TRBV12-4	TRBD1	NA	CASSSSQGAREQYF	TGTGCCAGCAGTTCGTCGCAGGGGGCTAGGGAGCAGTACTTC
TRBJ2-7	TRBV9	TRBD1	many	CASSPGQGRFYEQYF	TGTGCCAGCAGCCCCGGACAGGGGCGATTCTACGAGCAGTACTTC
TRBJ2-5	TRBV7-2	TRBD2	many	CASSSGLAARHETQYF	TGTGCCAGCAGCTCGGGACTAGCGGCCCGCCACGAGACCCAGTACTTC
TRBJ1-4	TRBV12-3/TRBV12-4	NA	NA	CASSLDRDEKLFF	TGTGCCAGCAGTTTAGACAGAGATGAAAAACTGTTTTTT
TRBJ2-5	TRBV6-5	TRBD2	few	CASSYSGLAGAGETQYF	TGTGCCAGCAGTTACTCCGGACTAGCGGGGGCGGGGGAGACCCAGTACTTC
TRBJ2-1	TRBV14	TRBD1	NA	CASSPRWRGQGGWSYNEQFF	TGTGCCAGCAGCCCACGATGGAGGGGACAGGGAGGTTGGTCCTACAATGAGCAGTTCTTC
TRBJ2-7	TRBV20-1	TRBD2	NA	CSARPTGLPRGEQYF	TGCAGTGCTAGACCTACGGGACTACCCCGTGGGGAGCAGTACTTC
TRBJ2-7	TRBV6-1	TRBD1	NA	CASCLGQGFSYEQYF	TGTGCGAGCTGCCTGGGACAGGGCTTCTCCTACGAGCAGTACTTC
TRBJ2-4	TRBV20-1	TRBD1	many	CSASNPGTEGIQYF	TGCAGTGCTAGCAACCCCGGGACAGAGGGCATTCAGTACTTC
TRBJ2-2	TRBV5-1	TRBD2	NA	CASSTLAGTGELFF	TGCGCCAGCAGTACACTAGCGGGGACCGGGGAGCTGTTTTTT
TRBJ2-7	TRBV4-1	TRBD2	few	CASSQGATGGNSYEQYF	TGCGCCAGCAGCCAAGGGGCGACGGGAGGAAACTCCTACGAGCAGTACTTC
TRBJ2-5	TRBV11-3	NA	few	CASTPGIELPQYF	TGTGCCAGCACCCCAGGGATAGAGCTACCCCAGTACTTC
TRBJ1-6	TRBV15	NA	many	CATSRKNQGNSPLHF	TGTGCCACCAGCAGGAAAAACCAGGGGAATTCACCCCTCCACTTT
TRBJ2-7	TRBV20-1	NA	NA	CSASETSYEQYF	TGCAGTGCTAGTGAAACGTCCTACGAGCAGTACTTC
TRBJ2-1	TRBV12-3/TRBV12-4	TRBD2	many	CASRIGRSGGAHEQFF	TGTGCCAGCAGGATTGGAAGGAGCGGGGGGGCCCATGAGCAGTTCTTC
TRBJ2-6	TRBV4-1	TRBD1	few	CASSQDRGQGWGANVLTF	TGCGCCAGCAGCCAAGATAGAGGACAGGGATGGGGGGCCAACGTCCTGACTTTC
TRBJ2-1	TRBV4-3	NA	few	CASSPRYPWDEQFF	TGCGCCAGCAGCCCCCGATACCCATGGGATGAGCAGTTCTTC
TRBJ2-3	TRBV20-1	NA	many	CSARGGARISDTQYF	TGCAGTGCTAGAGGGGGGGCGCGGATTTCAGATACGCAGTATTTT
TRBJ2-7	TRBV20-1	TRBD2	NA	CSAPTTSGAYEQYF	TGCAGTGCCCCTACGACTAGCGGGGCGTACGAGCAGTACTTC
TRBJ2-7	TRBV5-4	TRBD2	few	CASSYSGGTLYEQYF	TGTGCCAGCAGCTATAGCGGGGGGACGCTCTACGAGCAGTACTTC
TRBJ2-2	TRBV29-1	TRBD1	many	CSGVDRYTGELFF	TGCAGCGGCGTGGACAGGTACACCGGGGAGCTGTTTTTT
TRBJ2-4	TRBV6-6	NA	NA	CASSFEADIQYF	TGTGCCAGCAGCTTCGAGGCGGACATTCAGTACTTC
TRBJ2-7	TRBV28	TRBD2	NA	CASTVWSRTSLPYEQYF	TGTGCCAGCACCGTATGGTCCCGGACTAGCCTACCCTACGAGCAGTACTTC
TRBJ2-7	TRBV7-2	TRBD1	many	CASSRQGYEQYF	TGTGCCAGCAGCCGACAGGGCTACGAGCAGTACTTC
TRBJ2-3	TRBV7-9	NA	NA	CASSPPGVSTDTQYF	TGTGCCAGCAGCCCCCCAGGTGTGAGCACAGATACGCAGTATTTT
TRBJ1-2	TRBV5-1	NA	few	CASSLGDKGPYGYTF	TGCGCCAGCAGCTTGGGGGACAAGGGACCATATGGCTACACCTTC
TRBJ1-4	TRBV6-2/TRBV6-3	TRBD1	few	CASSFDRGKLFF	TGTGCCAGCAGTTTTGACAGGGGAAAACTGTTTTTT
TRBJ2-5	TRBV5-5	NA	NA	CASSAGGLVVETQYF	TGTGCCAGCAGCGCGGGTGGTCTAGTAGTTGAGACCCAGTACTTC
TRBJ2-4	TRBV4-2	NA	NA	CASSQSAGGDIQYF	TGTGCCAGCAGCCAAAGCGCAGGCGGGGACATTCAGTACTTC
TRBJ2-3	TRBV20-1	TRBD2	NA	CSASLAETRTDTQYF	TGCAGTGCTAGTCTAGCGGAAACTCGCACAGATACGCAGTATTTT
TRBJ2-5	TRBV7-9	NA	many	CASSLWPAQETQYF	TGTGCCAGCAGCTTGTGGCCGGCCCAAGAGACCCAGTACTTC
TRBJ1-4	TRBV9	NA	NA	CASSVSLQHNEKLFF	TGTGCCAGCAGCGTATCTTTACAGCATAATGAAAAGCTGTTTTTT
TRBJ1-5	TRBV7-9	NA	many	CASTLDGYQPQHF	TGTGCCAGCACCCTAGACGGGTATCAGCCCCAGCATTTT
TRBJ2-2	TRBV9	NA	few	CASSVLLNTGELFF	TGTGCCAGCAGCGTATTACTGAACACCGGGGAGCTGTTTTTT
TRBJ1-6	TRBV5-1	NA	NA	CASSTDVVSPLHF	TGCGCCAGCAGCACGGACGTGGTTTCACCCCTCCACTTT
TRBJ1-1	TRBV6-6	NA	NA	CASSPTGGAEAFF	TGTGCCAGCAGTCCGACCGGGGGAGCTGAAGCTTTCTTT
TRBJ1-1	TRBV10-3	NA	few	CAISEGGHKTAEAFF	TGTGCCATCTCCGAGGGGGGACATAAAACTGCTGAAGCTTTCTTT
TRBJ1-1	TRBV14	NA	NA	CASSQLGVDTEAFF	TGTGCCAGCAGCCAGTTAGGGGTTGACACTGAAGCTTTCTTT
TRBJ1-4	TRBV5-1	TRBD1	NA	CASRERGQGFEKLFF	TGCGCCAGCAGAGAACGGGGACAGGGCTTCGAAAAACTGTTTTTT
TRBJ2-3	TRBV10-3	NA	many	CAISESFDSDTQYF	TGTGCCATCAGTGAGTCTTTTGATTCCGATACGCAGTATTTT
TRBJ2-2	TRBV7-2	TRBD2	few	CASSLVAGGSTGELFF	TGTGCCAGCAGCTTAGTCGCTGGCGGGAGCACCGGGGAGCTGTTTTTT
TRBJ2-7	TRBV28	NA	once	CASSFGPGLGAISYEQYF	TGTGCCAGCAGTTTTGGCCCCGGGCTGGGGGCTATTTCCTACGAGCAGTACTTC
TRBJ1-4	TRBV5-1	NA	once	CASRRGTTNEKLFF	TGCGCCAGCAGGCGGGGGACTACTAATGAAAAACTGTTTTTT
TRBJ2-7	TRBV20-1	NA	few	CSAAGRKITSSYEQYF	TGCAGTGCTGCCGGACGAAAGATAACGAGCTCCTACGAGCAGTACTTC
TRBJ1-5	TRBV4-1	NA	few	CASSQGQFQPHF	TGCGCCAGCAGCCAAGGGCAGTTTCAGCCCCATTTT
TRBJ2-2	TRBV18	NA	few	CASSPGWGTGELFF	TGTGCCAGCTCACCAGGATGGGGGACCGGGGAGCTGTTTTTT
TRBJ1-5	TRBV6-1	NA	many	CASSPFGTNQPQHF	TGTGCCAGCAGCCCTTTCGGGACGAATCAGCCCCAGCATTTT
TRBJ2-7	TRBV2	TRBD2	many	CASTEGTSGRGRREQYF	TGTGCCAGCACCGAAGGGACTAGCGGGAGGGGTCGGCGCGAGCAGTACTTC
TRBJ2-7	TRBV12-3/TRBV12-4	TRBD1	NA	CASSAWDRDNEQYF	TGTGCCAGCAGTGCCTGGGACAGGGACAACGAGCAGTACTTC
TRBJ2-7	TRBV28	TRBD1	NA	CASSSPGQGRGDF	TGTGCCAGCAGTTCCCCGGGACAGGGAAGGGGTGACTTC
TRBJ2-7	TRBV7-6	TRBD2	many	CASSPLAGDPYEQYF	TGTGCCAGCAGCCCCCTGGCGGGAGATCCCTACGAGCAGTACTTC
TRBJ1-4	TRBV5-6	NA	NA	CASSFSGQKNEKLFF	TGTGCCAGCAGCTTCAGTGGACAGAAAAATGAAAAACTGTTTTTT
TRBJ2-1	TRBV18	NA	NA	CASSPPLGAYNEQFF	TGTGCCAGCTCCCCCCCCCTCGGGGCTTATAATGAGCAGTTCTTC
TRBJ2-2	TRBV5-1	NA	many	CASRGLVDSGELFF	TGCGCCAGCAGAGGGCTAGTGGACTCCGGGGAGCTGTTTTTT